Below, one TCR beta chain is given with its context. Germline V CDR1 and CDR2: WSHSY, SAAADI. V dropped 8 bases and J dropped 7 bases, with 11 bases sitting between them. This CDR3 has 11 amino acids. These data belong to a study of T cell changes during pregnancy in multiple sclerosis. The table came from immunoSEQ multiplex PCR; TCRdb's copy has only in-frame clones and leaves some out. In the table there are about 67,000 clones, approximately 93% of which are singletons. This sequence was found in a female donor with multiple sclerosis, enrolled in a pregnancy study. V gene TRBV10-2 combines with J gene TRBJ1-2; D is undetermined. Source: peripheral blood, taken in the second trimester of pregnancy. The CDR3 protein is CASGHGVGYTF. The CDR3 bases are TGCGCCAGCGGCCACGGGGTTGGCTACACCTTC.